The clone carrying this TCR beta chain was detected only once. Its antigen is as yet unknown. The CDR3 spans 15 residues. Trimming shortened V by 5 bases and J by 7 bases, and 20 bases separated the two germline ends. Germline loops: CDR1 LNHDA, CDR2 SQIVND (reference sequence). Produced via immunoSEQ multiplex PCR; TCRdb's table is partial and in-frame only. Here the sample spans approximately 60,000 clones, roughly 89% being singletons. The data derive from a study of T cell responses to AZD1222 COVID-19 vaccine. Study observations and caveats: It was only after the peak T cell response that any repertoires were sampled. Vaccine-associated CD4 TCRs ranged over spike, dominating at 160-218 and 743-854. When two AZD1222 doses had been given, Spike-specific TCR breadth and depth rose. The sample set comprised mostly white British donors with more females, and clonal diversity was possibly underestimated.

The sample consisted of peripheral blood, taken on day 0 of AZD1222 vaccination. The receptor was derived from an adult in good health. V is TRBV19 and J is TRBJ1-2; D may be TRBD1 (6 bases). The CDR3 region is CASSPQVGGLGGYTF. CDR3 DNA sequence: TGTGCCAGTAGTCCCCAGGTTGGGGGGCTCGGTGGCTACACCTTC.